The 27 T cell receptor beta chains presented below share a single source sample, sequenced in a study of T cell responses to AZD1222 COVID-19 vaccine (dated by TCRdb to the early 2020s). Library creation used the immunoSEQ multiplex PCR assay. TCRdb stores this immuneACCESS table with in-frame sequences only. Part of the clones is absent; in the studies checked, under half of the shortfall reflects unresolved V genes, and no reason is known for the rest. The sample table shows over 85,000 clones, and about 88% are seen once. Approximately 15% of the sample belongs to the ten largest clones. Interpreted using the paper, the time point label stands for: about 28 days (+/-7) after the second vaccine dose. Sequencing used peripheral blood, obtained 28 days after the second AZD1222 dose. The receptors derive from an adult who received the AZD1222 COVID-19 vaccine.

This clone was recorded once. The genes are TRBV7-9 and TRBJ1-1, with TRBD1 as a possible D gene (6 bases). The CDR3 totals 15 residues. CDR1 and CDR2 from the germline V gene are SEHNR and FQNEAQ (reference sequence). Deletions cut 5 bases from V and 3 bases from J, with 16 bases between. The DNA for the CDR3 is TGTGCCAGCAGCCCGCGAACACAGGGCTACACTGAAGCTTTCTTT. Translated: CASSPRTQGYTEAFF.

In regard to this clone: At one of its ends the junction is not consistent with the germline gene, which may arise from a read error. This chain connects TRBV6-6 to TRBJ2-1; D gene unclear. The germline V gene encodes CDR1 MNHNY and CDR2 SVGAGI (reference sequence). This CDR3 has 12 residues. The CDR3 loop reads CASSTSNNEQFF. The CDR3 DNA sequence: TGTGCCAGCAGTACCTCCAACAATGAGCAGTTCTTC.

The chain employs TRBV2 and TRBJ1-3; possibly TRBD1 for D (5 bases). The V gene's germline CDR1 is SNHLY and CDR2 FYNNEI. This CDR3 has 13 amino acids. V lost 4 bases and J 4 bases, leaving 8 bases between the germline ends. The CDR3 DNA follows: TGTGCCAGCAGTGGGACAACCGGAAACACCATATATTTT. Protein: CASSGTTGNTIYF. Combining the CDR3 with reference TRBV2 and TRBJ1-3 gives the whole variable domain EPEVTQTPSHQVTQMGQEVILRCVPISNHLYFYWYRQILGQKVEFLVSFYNNEISEKSEIFDDQFSVERPDGSNFTLKIRSTKLEDSAMYFCASSGTTGNTIYFGEGSWLTVV.

The chain has TRBV11-2 and TRBJ2-1, with 9 bases matching TRBD2. CDR3 size: 13 residues. Trimming removed 4 bases from V and 9 bases from J; junction bases left unmatched: 4. Per germline, CDR1 SGHAT and CDR2 FQNNGV. The CDR3 nucleotides read TGTGCCAGCAGCTCTAGCGGGGTCAGTGAGCAGTTCTTC. Translation gives CASSSSGVSEQFF.

This chain connects TRBV7-8 to TRBJ2-7, with TRBD2 matching 12 bases. The CDR3 is 15 amino acids. Germline V gives CDR1 SGHVS, CDR2 FQNEAQ. Trimming took 1 base from V and 4 from J; bases not matched to a gene: 2. CDR3 loop: CASSLETSGRYEQYF. The DNA of the CDR3 is TGTGCCAGCAGCTTAGAGACTAGCGGGAGATACGAGCAGTACTTC.

CDR3 amino acids: CASSGSGILREQFF. The DNA of the CDR3 is TGTGCCAGCAGCGGGAGCGGGATACTCCGTGAGCAGTTCTTC. The rearrangement uses TRBV9 and TRBJ2-1; TRBD2 agrees at 7 bases. This CDR3 is built from 14 residues. The germline V gene has CDR1 SGDLS and CDR2 YYNGEE. V lost 3 bases and J lost 9; bases outside the gene matches: 9.

The chain links TRBV28 to TRBJ2-7, with TRBD1 matching over 11 bases. CDR3 length equals 14 residues. The V and J ends lost 5 bases and 4 bases, in that order; junction bases with no gene match: 4. Germline values: CDR1 MDHEN, CDR2 SYDVKM. The CDR3 sequence is CASSRTGGTYEQYF. DNA of the CDR3: TGTGCCAGCAGTCGGACAGGGGGCACGTACGAGCAGTACTTC.

In its sample, this clone was seen once. The chain combines TRBV19 with TRBJ2-3, with 7 bases identical to TRBD2. Germline V gene sequence: CDR1 LNHDA, CDR2 SQIVND (reference sequence). Unmatched junction bases numbered 11, after V lost 5 bases and J lost 0 bases. CDR3 size: 17 residues. The CDR3 loop is CASSPLWASGSTDTQYF. The CDR3 nucleotides read TGTGCCAGTAGTCCCTTGTGGGCTAGCGGTAGCACAGATACGCAGTATTTT.

The V call is TRBV28, the J call TRBJ1-2; D not resolved. V was trimmed by 2 bases and J by 5 bases, leaving 9 bases between them. Germline loops: CDR1 MDHEN, CDR2 SYDVKM. This CDR3 is 13 amino acids long. The CDR3 sequence is CASSLVVGYGYTF. CDR3 DNA sequence: TGTGCCAGCAGTTTAGTTGTGGGTTATGGCTACACCTTC.

The chain has TRBV19 and TRBJ1-2; D perhaps matches TRBD1 (5 bases). Trimming stripped 3 bases from V and 8 bases from J, with 10 bases between. Germline lookup yields CDR1 LNHDA and CDR2 SQIVND (reference sequence). The CDR3 sequence is 12 residues long. The CDR3 protein is CASSIAGRGYTF. The CDR3 DNA sequence: TGTGCCAGTAGTATCGCAGGGCGAGGCTACACCTTC.

V is TRBV7-3 and J is TRBJ1-2; a possible D gene is TRBD1 (6 bases). Germline assignment: CDR1 SGHTA and CDR2 FQGTGA. Trimming shortened V by 2 bases and J by 8 bases, and 18 bases separated the two germline ends. The CDR3 contains 15 residues. This CDR3 reads CASSLLSGTTGGYTF. DNA for the CDR3: TGTGCCAGCAGCTTACTGTCCGGGACAACCGGAGGCTACACCTTC.

This rearrangement joins TRBV6-4 to TRBJ1-2; 9 positions agree with TRBD1. The CDR3 contains 15 residues. CDR1 and CDR2 (germline): MRHNA, SNTAGT. The trim removed 6 bases at V and 1 base at J, leaving 6 bases unmatched. The CDR3: CASRPRDRDNYGYTF. In nucleotides, the CDR3 is TGTGCCAGCAGACCCAGGGACAGGGATAACTATGGCTACACCTTC.

The V gene is TRBV5-1, the J gene TRBJ2-1, with 9 bases matching TRBD1. Germline-derived CDR1 and CDR2 are SGHRS and YFSETQ. The CDR3 consists of 14 residues. V lost 4 bases, J lost 8 bases, and 7 bases stayed unmatched. The CDR3 loop is CASSEGQGLDEQFF. The CDR3 DNA reads TGCGCCAGCAGCGAGGGACAGGGTCTGGATGAGCAGTTCTTC.

The V call is TRBV30, the J call TRBJ2-3; D may be TRBD2 (5 bases). Germline CDR1 GTSNPN, CDR2 SVGIG (reference sequence). V lost 2 bases and J lost 3, with 15 bases in between. This CDR3 contains 15 residues. The CDR3 protein is CAWSRDAVLTDTQYF. DNA of the CDR3: TGTGCCTGGAGTCGGGATGCAGTCCTAACAGATACGCAGTATTTT.

This clone was recorded only once. The rearrangement uses TRBV6-1 and TRBJ1-2; a possible D gene is TRBD1 (5 bases). Trimming pared 2 bases from V and 5 bases from J, leaving 15 bases between. The CDR3 is made up of 15 amino acids. The germline V gene has CDR1 MNHNS and CDR2 SASEGT. The CDR3 sequence: CASSESRGSLYGYTF. The CDR3 region has the DNA TGTGCCAGCAGTGAAAGTAGGGGCAGCTTATATGGCTACACCTTC.

The rearrangement links TRBV19 to TRBJ2-3; the D gene is possibly TRBD2 (6 bases). Between the trimmed V and J ends, which lost 0 bases and 7 bases, there was a span of 11 bases. CDR3 length: 14 amino acids. From germline, CDR1 is LNHDA and CDR2 SQIVND (reference sequence). The CDR3 sequence is CASSIEAGANTQYF. In DNA form, the CDR3 reads TGTGCCAGTAGTATAGAAGCGGGTGCGAATACGCAGTATTTT.

The chain combines TRBV6-5 with TRBJ2-2; tentative D call: TRBD2 (6 bases). The germline CDR1 and CDR2 sequences are MNHEY and SVGAGI. The CDR3 has 15 residues. V was pared by 7 bases and J by 6 bases, with 18 bases between. As DNA, the CDR3 is TGTGCCAGCATACGGAGGCGGGGTTTGGCCGGGGAGCTGTTTTTT. The encoded protein is CASIRRRGLAGELFF.

The V and J genes are TRBV27 and TRBJ2-5; maybe TRBD2 (6 bases). Germline V gene sequence: CDR1 MNHEY, CDR2 SMNVEV (reference sequence). Trimming stripped 6 bases from V and 7 bases from J, with 15 bases between. The CDR3 runs 13 residues. Here the CDR3 DNA reads TGTGCCAGCAGCCGGGACCCGGAGGGGACCCAGTACTTC. Translation: CASSRDPEGTQYF.

The rearrangement joins TRBV5-4 to TRBJ2-1; D gene unclear. This CDR3 has 13 amino acids. Germline V gene data show CDR1 as SGHNT and CDR2 as YYREEE (reference sequence). The V and J ends lost 0 bases and 5 bases respectively, with 6 bases between them. CDR3 in DNA: TGTGCCAGCAGCTTGGACAGCAACAATGAGCAGTTCTTC. It is translated as CASSLDSNNEQFF. Full variable domain (outside the CDR3, taken from reference TRBV5-4 and TRBJ2-1): ETGVTQSPTHLIKTRGQQVTLRCSSQSGHNTVSWYQQALGQGPQFIFQYYREEENGRGNFPPRFSGLQFPNYSSELNVNALELDDSALYLCASSLDSNNEQFFGPGTRLTVL.

The V gene is TRBV4-1, the J gene TRBJ2-7; 7 nucleotides align to TRBD2. With 0 bases clipped from V and 6 bases from J, the junction kept 5 bases outside the gene matches. Germline loops: CDR1 MGHRA, CDR2 YSYEKL. The CDR3 length is 14 residues. The CDR3 DNA reads TGCGCCAGCAGCCAAGAAGCGGGACCGTTCGAGCAGTACTTC. Protein: CASSQEAGPFEQYF.

This clone was seen only once. This chain connects TRBV29-1 to TRBJ2-1, with TRBD2 matching over 10 bases. There are 13 residues in the CDR3. V lost 7 bases, J lost 6 bases, and 6 bases stayed unmatched. Germline V gives CDR1 SQVTM, CDR2 ANQGSEA. The CDR3 coding sequence is TGCAGCGCCCGGGGACTAGCGATCAATGAGCAGTTCTTC. Its protein is CSARGLAINEQFF.

The chain employs TRBV5-1 and TRBJ2-5, with a possible D match to TRBD1 (5 bases). The CDR3 loop spans 13 amino acids. CDR1 is SGHRS and CDR2 is YFSETQ in the germline V gene. The V end was cut by 5 bases, the J end by 2 bases, with 10 bases between. The CDR3: CASSEQAQETQYF. The DNA of the CDR3 is TGCGCCAGCAGTGAACAGGCACAAGAGACCCAGTACTTC.

The rearrangement joins TRBV7-9 to TRBJ1-6, with D unresolved. Germline V gene data show CDR1 as SEHNR and CDR2 as FQNEAQ (reference sequence). V lost 1 base, J lost 9 bases, and 10 bases lay in between. CDR3 size: 14 residues. CDR3 protein: CASSLGASLSPLHF. CDR3 bases: TGTGCCAGCAGCTTAGGGGCGTCCCTTTCACCCCTCCACTTT.

This clone was counted a single time. The V gene is TRBV11-2, the J gene TRBJ1-5; 10 nucleotides agree with TRBD1. Germline CDR1 and CDR2: SGHAT and FQNNGV. CDR3 length: 19 residues. V lost 0 bases to trimming and J lost 2 bases; unmatched junction nucleotides: 10. CDR3 in amino acids: CASSLDGGRQGAGNQPQHF. CDR3 in DNA: TGTGCCAGCAGCTTAGATGGGGGTCGACAGGGGGCAGGCAATCAGCCCCAGCATTTT.

The V gene is TRBV5-6, the J gene TRBJ2-3; D gene uncertain. This CDR3 spans 14 amino acids. The V gene's germline CDR1 is SGHDT and CDR2 YYEEEE. V lost 0 bases and J 4 bases, leaving 9 bases between the germline ends. The CDR3 DNA reads TGTGCCAGCAGCTTGGGGCTAGACTCAGATACGCAGTATTTT. It specifies CASSLGLDSDTQYF. The full variable domain, its missing parts supplied by reference TRBV5-6 and TRBJ2-3, is DAGVTQSPTHLIKTRGQQVTLRCSPKSGHDTVSWYQQALGQGPQFIFQYYEEEERQRGNFPDRFSGHQFPNYSSELNVNALLLGDSALYLCASSLGLDSDTQYFGPGTRLTVL.

This chain joins TRBV12-2 and TRBJ2-5; the D segment call TRBD2 is taken from the table without a DNA check. TRBV12-2 is labeled a pseudogene. The CDR3 runs to 17 residues. The CDR3 sequence is CASRLAEGLAGWETQYF. The DNA of the CDR3 is TGTGCAAGTCGCTTAGCAGAGGGACTAGCGGGATGGGAGACCCAGTACTTC.

This chain connects TRBV5-8 to TRBJ1-1, with unresolved D. The V end was cut by 3 bases, the J end by 3 bases, with 6 bases between. There are 12 residues in the CDR3. Germline assignment: CDR1 SGHTS and CDR2 YDEGEE. The CDR3 DNA reads TGTGCCAGCAGCTCCCAGGACACTGAAGCTTTCTTT. It encodes CASSSQDTEAFF. The full variable domain, with the rest looked up from reference TRBV5-8 and TRBJ1-1, is EAGVTQSPTHLIKTRGQQATLRCSPISGHTSVYWYQQALGLGLQFLLWYDEGEERNRGNFPPRFSGRQFPNYSSELNVNALELEDSALYLCASSSQDTEAFFGQGTRLTVV.